This TCR beta chain is from a study of shared clonotypes between healthy human individuals. Overall study findings and caveats: The expectation was that sequencing depth would affect clonotype sharing among donors. All-four-donor shared clonotypes had higher generation probabilities than non-shared clonotypes did.

At a deep level, the assay was run. Libraries were prepared by immunoSEQ multiplex PCR; TCRdb keeps only in-frame clonotypes and omits some of them. The profile covers about 1 million clones, with around 74% appearing a single time and about 1.5% taken by the ten largest. Notes on this clone: Antigen: not known. Other DNA sequences in this sample translate to the same CDR3.

The specimen sequenced was memory CD4+ T cells sorted from blood. Regarding subset: CD45RA-negative fraction. This receptor was identified in a man aged 18 to 35 in good health.

In DNA form, the CDR3 reads TGCGCCAGCAGCTTGGGGAGCGGTTCCTACGAGCAGTACTTC. This codes for CASSLGSGSYEQYF. The J gene is TRBJ2-7, the V gene TRBV5-1; a possible D gene is TRBD2 (5 bases). The V end was cut by 0 bases, the J end by 1 base, with 8 bases between. The CDR3 loop spans 14 amino acids. In germline, CDR1 is SGHRS, CDR2 YFSETQ. Drawing the rest from reference TRBV5-1 and TRBJ2-7, the complete variable domain is KAGVTQTPRYLIKTRGQQVTLSCSPISGHRSVSWYQQTPGQGLQFLFEYFSETQRNKGNFPGRFSGRQFSNSRSEMNVSTLELGDSALYLCASSLGSGSYEQYFGPGTRLTVT.